This TCR beta chain was recovered during a study of post-analysis software for immune sequencing data. V shed 0 bases and J shed 6 bases, with 12 bases lying between them. Germline assignment: CDR1 KGHSH and CDR2 LQKENI. This CDR3 is 14 amino acids long. On this clonotype: The antigen is not known.

cDNA libraries for TCR beta contained unique molecular identifiers. Researchers reported roughly 510,000 cDNA molecules coming from about 0.98 to 11 million T cells. TCRdb redid the calling of the PCR reads with MiXCR, one entry per CDR3 protein. The sample yields 380,000 or so distinct CDR3 sequences, around 33% seen once. General study results and limits: Multiple sclerosis patients showed significantly lower normalized Chao1 diversity than controls did. Five TRBV segments, including TRBV5-6, TRBV5-1 and TRBV20-1, were more frequent in patients than controls.

The rearrangement links TRBV18 to TRBJ2-7; unclear D gene. Sequencing used blood. This clonotype was obtained from a girl aged 10-17 years with multiple sclerosis. The CDR3 protein is CASSPPAEGFEQYF. Written as DNA, the CDR3 is TGTGCCAGCTCACCACCGGCGGAAGGGTTCGAGCAGTACTTC.